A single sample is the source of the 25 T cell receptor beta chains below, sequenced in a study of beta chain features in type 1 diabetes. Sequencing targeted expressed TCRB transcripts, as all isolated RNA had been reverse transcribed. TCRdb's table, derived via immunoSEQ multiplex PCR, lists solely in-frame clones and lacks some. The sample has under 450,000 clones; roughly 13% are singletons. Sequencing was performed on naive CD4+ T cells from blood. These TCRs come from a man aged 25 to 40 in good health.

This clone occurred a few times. CDR3 region: CSVSYSANTGELFF. The CDR3 coding sequence is TGCAGCGTTTCCTATAGTGCGAACACCGGGGAGCTGTTTTTT. The V and J genes are TRBV29-1 and TRBJ2-2, with D hard to call. Germline loops: CDR1 SQVTM, CDR2 ANQGSEA. Deletions cut 5 bases from V and 0 bases from J, with 10 bases between. This CDR3 region has 14 residues.

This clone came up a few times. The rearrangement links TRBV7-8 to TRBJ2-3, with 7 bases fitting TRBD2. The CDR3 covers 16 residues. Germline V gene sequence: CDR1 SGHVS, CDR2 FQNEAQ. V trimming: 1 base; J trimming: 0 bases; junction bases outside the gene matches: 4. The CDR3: CASSLESSGSTDTQYF. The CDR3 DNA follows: TGTGCCAGCAGCTTAGAAAGTAGCGGGAGCACAGATACGCAGTATTTT.

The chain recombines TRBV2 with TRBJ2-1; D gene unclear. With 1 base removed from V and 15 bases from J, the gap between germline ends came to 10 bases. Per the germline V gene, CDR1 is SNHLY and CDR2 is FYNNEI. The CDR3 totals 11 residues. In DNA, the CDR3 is TGTGCCAGCAGTGAAGTTGGGGTTGCGTTCTTC. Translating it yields CASSEVGVAFF.

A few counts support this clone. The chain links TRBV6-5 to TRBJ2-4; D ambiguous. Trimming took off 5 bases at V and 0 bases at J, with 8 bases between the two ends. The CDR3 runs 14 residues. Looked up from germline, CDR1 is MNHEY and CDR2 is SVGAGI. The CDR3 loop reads CASSPVVAKNIQYF. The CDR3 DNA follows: TGTGCCAGCAGTCCCGTCGTAGCCAAAAACATTCAGTACTTC.

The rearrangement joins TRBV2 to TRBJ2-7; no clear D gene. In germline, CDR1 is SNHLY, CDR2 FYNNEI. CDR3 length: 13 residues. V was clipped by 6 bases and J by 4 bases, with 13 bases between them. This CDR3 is CASRNPDHYEQYF. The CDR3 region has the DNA TGTGCCAGCAGGAACCCGGACCATTACGAGCAGTACTTC.

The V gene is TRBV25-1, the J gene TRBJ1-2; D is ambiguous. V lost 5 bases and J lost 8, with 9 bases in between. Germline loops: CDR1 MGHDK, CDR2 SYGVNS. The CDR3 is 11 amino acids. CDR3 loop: CASSSGRGYTF. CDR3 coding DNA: TGTGCCAGCAGTAGCGGTCGGGGCTACACCTTC.

CDR3 bases: TGCGCCAGCAGCCAAGACCTTTCGGGACAAAAGTCCTACGAGCAGTACTTC. Encoded protein: CASSQDLSGQKSYEQYF. J is TRBJ2-7 and V is TRBV4-3, with a tentative D call TRBD1 (6 bases). The CDR3 spans 17 residues. The V gene's germline CDR1 is LGHNA and CDR2 YSLEER. The germline V and J ends were trimmed by 0 bases and 1 base, with 16 bases remaining between them.

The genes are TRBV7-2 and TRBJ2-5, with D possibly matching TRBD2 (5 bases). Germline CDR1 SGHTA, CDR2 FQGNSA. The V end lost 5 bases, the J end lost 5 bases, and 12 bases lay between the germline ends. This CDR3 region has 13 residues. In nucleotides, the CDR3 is TGTGCCAGCAGCCCCGGGCGCGGGGAGACCCAGTACTTC. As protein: CASSPGRGETQYF. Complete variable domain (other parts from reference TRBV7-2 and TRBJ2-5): GAGVSQSPSNKVTEKGKDVELRCDPISGHTALYWYRQSLGQGLEFLIYFQGNSAPDKSGLPSDRFSAERTGGSVSTLTIQRTQQEDSAVYLCASSPGRGETQYFGPGTRLLVL.

CDR3 DNA sequence: TGTGCCATCAGTACCGGGACAGGGGGCAATTACGAGCAGTACTTC. It is translated as CAISTGTGGNYEQYF. This chain links TRBV10-3 with TRBJ2-7, with 12 bases identical to TRBD1. V shed 5 bases, J shed 4 bases, and the junction held 6 bases outside the gene matches. The CDR3 consists of 15 residues. The germline CDR1 and CDR2 sequences are ENHRY and SYGVKD.

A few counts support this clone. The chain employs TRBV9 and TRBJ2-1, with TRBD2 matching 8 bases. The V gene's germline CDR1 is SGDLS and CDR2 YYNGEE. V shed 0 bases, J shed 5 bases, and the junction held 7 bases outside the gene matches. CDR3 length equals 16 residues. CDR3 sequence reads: CASSVAGGLRNNEQFF. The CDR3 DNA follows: TGTGCCAGCAGCGTAGCGGGAGGGCTCAGGAACAATGAGCAGTTCTTC.

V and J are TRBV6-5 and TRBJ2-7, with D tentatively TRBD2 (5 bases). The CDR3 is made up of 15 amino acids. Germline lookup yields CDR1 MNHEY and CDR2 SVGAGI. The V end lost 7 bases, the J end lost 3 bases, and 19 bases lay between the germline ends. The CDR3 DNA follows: TGTGCCAGCATGACCCGGACGGACTCGAACTACGAGCAGTACGTC. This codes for CASMTRTDSNYEQYV.

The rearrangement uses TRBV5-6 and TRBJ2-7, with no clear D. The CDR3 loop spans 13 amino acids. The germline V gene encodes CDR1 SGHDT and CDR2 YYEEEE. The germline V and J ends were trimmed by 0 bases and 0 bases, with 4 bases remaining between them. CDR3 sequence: CASSLAGSYEQYF. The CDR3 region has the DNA TGTGCCAGCAGCTTGGCTGGCTCCTACGAGCAGTACTTC.

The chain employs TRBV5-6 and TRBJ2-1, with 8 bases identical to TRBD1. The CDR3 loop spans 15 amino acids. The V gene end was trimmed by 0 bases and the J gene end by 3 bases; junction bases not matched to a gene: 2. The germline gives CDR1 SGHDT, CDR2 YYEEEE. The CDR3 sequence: CASSLGTGNYNEQFF. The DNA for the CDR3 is TGTGCCAGCAGCTTGGGGACAGGGAACTACAATGAGCAGTTCTTC. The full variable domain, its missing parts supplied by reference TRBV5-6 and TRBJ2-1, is DAGVTQSPTHLIKTRGQQVTLRCSPKSGHDTVSWYQQALGQGPQFIFQYYEEEERQRGNFPDRFSGHQFPNYSSELNVNALLLGDSALYLCASSLGTGNYNEQFFGPGTRLTVL.

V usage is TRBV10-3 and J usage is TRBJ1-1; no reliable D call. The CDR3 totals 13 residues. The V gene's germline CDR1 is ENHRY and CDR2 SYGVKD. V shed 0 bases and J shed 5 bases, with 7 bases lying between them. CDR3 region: CAISESSGTEAFF. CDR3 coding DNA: TGTGCCATCAGTGAGTCTTCCGGGACTGAAGCTTTCTTT.

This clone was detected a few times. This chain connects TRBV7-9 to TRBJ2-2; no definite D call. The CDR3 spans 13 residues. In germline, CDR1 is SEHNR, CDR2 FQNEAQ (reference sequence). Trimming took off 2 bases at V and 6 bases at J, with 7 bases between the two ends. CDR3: CASSLILAGELFF. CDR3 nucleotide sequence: TGTGCCAGCAGCTTAATTCTAGCCGGGGAGCTGTTTTTT.

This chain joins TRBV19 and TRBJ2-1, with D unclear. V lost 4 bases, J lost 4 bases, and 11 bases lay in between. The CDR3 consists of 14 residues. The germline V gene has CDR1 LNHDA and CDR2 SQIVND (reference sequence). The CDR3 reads CASSTLRAYNEQFF. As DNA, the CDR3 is TGTGCCAGTAGTACCCTAAGGGCTTACAATGAGCAGTTCTTC.

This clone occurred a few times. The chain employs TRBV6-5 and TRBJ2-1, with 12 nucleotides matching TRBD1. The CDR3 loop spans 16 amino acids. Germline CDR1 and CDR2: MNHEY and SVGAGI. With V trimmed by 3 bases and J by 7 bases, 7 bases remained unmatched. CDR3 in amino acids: CASSYEGTGGTNEQFF. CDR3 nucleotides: TGTGCCAGCAGTTATGAAGGGACAGGGGGCACGAATGAGCAGTTCTTC.

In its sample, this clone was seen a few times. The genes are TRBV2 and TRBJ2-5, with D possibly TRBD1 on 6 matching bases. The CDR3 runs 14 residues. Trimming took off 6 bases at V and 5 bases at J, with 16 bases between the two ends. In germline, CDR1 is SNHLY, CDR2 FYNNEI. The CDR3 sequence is CASRAQGVGETQYF. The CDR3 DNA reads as TGTGCCAGCAGAGCACAGGGTGTAGGCGAGACCCAGTACTTC.

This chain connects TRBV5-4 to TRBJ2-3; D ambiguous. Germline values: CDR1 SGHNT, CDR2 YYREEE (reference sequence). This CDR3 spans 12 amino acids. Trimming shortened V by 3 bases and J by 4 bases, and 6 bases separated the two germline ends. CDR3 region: CASSSLPDTQYF. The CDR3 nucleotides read TGTGCCAGCAGCTCTCTCCCAGATACGCAGTATTTT.

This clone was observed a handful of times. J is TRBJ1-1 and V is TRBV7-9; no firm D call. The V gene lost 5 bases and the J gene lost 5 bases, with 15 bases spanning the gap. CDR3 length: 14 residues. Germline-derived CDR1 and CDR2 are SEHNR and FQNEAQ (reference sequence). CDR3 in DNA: TGTGCCAGCAGCCCGTCCGCCTTGAGAACTGAAGCTTTCTTT. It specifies CASSPSALRTEAFF.

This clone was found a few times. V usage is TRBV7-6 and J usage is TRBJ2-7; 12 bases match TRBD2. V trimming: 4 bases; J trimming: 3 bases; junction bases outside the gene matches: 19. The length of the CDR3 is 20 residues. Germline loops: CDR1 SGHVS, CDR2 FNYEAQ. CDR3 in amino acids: CASSCQSSGRASNTRYEQYV. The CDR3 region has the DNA TGTGCCAGCAGCTGTCAATCTAGCGGGAGGGCATCTAATACCCGCTACGAGCAGTACGTC.

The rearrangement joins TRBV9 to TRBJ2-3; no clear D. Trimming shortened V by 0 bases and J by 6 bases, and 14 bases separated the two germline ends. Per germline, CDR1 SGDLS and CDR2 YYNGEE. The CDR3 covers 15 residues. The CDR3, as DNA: TGTGCCAGCAGCGTAGGACATAGGCTGAGGGATACGCAGTATTTT. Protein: CASSVGHRLRDTQYF.

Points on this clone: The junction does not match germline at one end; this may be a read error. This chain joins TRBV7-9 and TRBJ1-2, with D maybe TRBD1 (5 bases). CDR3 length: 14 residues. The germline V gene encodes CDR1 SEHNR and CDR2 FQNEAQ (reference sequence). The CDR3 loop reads CASSSDLYRTGWAF. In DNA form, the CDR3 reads TGTGCCAGCAGCTCGGACTTATACAGGACGGGCTGGGCCTTC.

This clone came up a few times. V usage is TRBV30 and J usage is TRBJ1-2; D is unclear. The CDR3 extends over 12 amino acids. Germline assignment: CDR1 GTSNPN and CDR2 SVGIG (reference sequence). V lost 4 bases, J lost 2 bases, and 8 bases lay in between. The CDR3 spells CAWNNGNYGYTF. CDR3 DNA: TGTGCCTGGAATAACGGGAACTATGGCTACACCTTC.

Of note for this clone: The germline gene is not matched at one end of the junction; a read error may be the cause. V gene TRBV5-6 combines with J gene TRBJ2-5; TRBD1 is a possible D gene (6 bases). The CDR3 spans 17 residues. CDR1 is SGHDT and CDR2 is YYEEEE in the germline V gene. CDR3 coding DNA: TGTGCCAGCAGCTTGCTTGGGGGCGCGTCCTCCCAAAAGACCCAGTACTTC. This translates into CASSLLGGASSQKTQYF.